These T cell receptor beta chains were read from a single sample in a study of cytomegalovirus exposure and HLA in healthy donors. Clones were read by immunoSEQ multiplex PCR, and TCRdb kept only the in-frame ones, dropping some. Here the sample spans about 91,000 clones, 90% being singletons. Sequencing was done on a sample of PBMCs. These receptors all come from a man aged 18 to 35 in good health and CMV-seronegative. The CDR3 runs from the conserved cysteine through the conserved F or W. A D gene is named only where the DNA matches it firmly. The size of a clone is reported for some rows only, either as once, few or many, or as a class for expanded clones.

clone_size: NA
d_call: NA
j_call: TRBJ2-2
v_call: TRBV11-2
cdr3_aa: CASSHAGMAVGGELFF
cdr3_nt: TGTGCCAGCAGCCACGCAGGGATGGCGGTTGGCGGGGAGCTGTTTTTT

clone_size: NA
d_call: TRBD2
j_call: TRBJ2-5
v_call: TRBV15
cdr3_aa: CATSRVSGTRYQETQYF
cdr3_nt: TGTGCCACCAGCAGAGTTAGCGGGACCCGGTACCAAGAGACCCAGTACTTC

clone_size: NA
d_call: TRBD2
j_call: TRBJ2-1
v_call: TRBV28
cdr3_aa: CASSPLAGGYEQFF
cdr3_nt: TGTGCCAGCAGTCCCCTAGCGGGAGGTTATGAGCAGTTCTTC

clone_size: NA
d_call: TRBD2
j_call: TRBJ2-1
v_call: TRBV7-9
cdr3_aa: CASRGGTSSDEQFF
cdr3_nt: TGTGCCAGCAGGGGAGGGACTAGCAGCGATGAGCAGTTCTTC

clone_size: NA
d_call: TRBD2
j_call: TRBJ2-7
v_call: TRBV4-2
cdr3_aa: CASSQSSSREAPYEQYF
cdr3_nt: TGTGCCAGCAGCCAATCCTCCTCCCGGGAGGCCCCATACGAGCAGTACTTC

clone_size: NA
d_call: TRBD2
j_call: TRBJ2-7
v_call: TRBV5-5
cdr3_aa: CASGLAGGYEQYF
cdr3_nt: TGTGCCAGTGGACTAGCGGGAGGCTACGAGCAGTACTTC

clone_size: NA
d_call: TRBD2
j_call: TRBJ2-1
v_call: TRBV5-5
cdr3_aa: CASSAGLAGAYNEQFF
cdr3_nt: TGTGCCAGCAGCGCGGGACTAGCGGGAGCCTACAATGAGCAGTTCTTC

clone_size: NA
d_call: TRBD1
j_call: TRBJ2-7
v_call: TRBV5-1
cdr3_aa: CASSQGTAHPYEQYF
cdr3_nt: TGCGCCAGCAGCCAAGGGACAGCCCACCCCTACGAGCAGTACTTC

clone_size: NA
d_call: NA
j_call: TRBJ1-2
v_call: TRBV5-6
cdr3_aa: CASSPGGRGDDYYGYTF
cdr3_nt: TGTGCCAGCAGCCCGGGGGGCAGGGGCGACGATTACTATGGCTACACCTTC

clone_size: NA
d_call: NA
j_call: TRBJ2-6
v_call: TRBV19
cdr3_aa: CASMGANSGANVLTF
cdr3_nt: TGTGCCAGTATGGGGGCAAACTCTGGGGCCAACGTCCTGACTTTC

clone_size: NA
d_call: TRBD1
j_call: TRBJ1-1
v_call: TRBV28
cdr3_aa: CAITGVGNTEAFF
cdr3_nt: TGTGCCATCACAGGGGTTGGGAACACTGAAGCTTTCTTT

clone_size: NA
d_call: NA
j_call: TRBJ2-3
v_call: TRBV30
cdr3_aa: CAWTTADWDTQYF
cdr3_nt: TGTGCCTGGACGACGGCGGATTGGGATACGCAGTATTTT

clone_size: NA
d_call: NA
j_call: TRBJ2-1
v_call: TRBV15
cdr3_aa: CATSRGGGLYNEQFF
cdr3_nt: TGTGCCACCAGCAGGGGGGGTGGTTTGTACAATGAGCAGTTCTTC

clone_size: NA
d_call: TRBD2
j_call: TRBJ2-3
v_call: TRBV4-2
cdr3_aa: CASSQDQLAGSTDTQYF
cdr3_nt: TGTGCCAGCAGCCAAGATCAACTAGCGGGGTCCACAGATACGCAGTATTTT

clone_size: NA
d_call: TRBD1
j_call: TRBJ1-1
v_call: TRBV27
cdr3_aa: CASSYIGTGTTEAFF
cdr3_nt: TGTGCCAGCAGCTACATCGGGACAGGGACCACTGAAGCTTTCTTT

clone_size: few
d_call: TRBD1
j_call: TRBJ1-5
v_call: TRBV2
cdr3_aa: CASRGQGDMEPQHF
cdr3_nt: TGTGCCAGCAGGGGACAGGGGGATATGGAGCCCCAGCATTTT

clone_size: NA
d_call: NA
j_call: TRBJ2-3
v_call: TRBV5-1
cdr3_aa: CASSLAGGPGGTDTQYF
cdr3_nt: TGCGCCAGCAGCTTGGCCGGTGGTCCCGGTGGCACAGATACGCAGTATTTT

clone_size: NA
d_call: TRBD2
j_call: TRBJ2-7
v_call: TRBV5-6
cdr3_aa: CANPTGQIPLAGPYEQYF
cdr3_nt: TGTGCCAACCCGACGGGCCAAATTCCGCTAGCGGGCCCCTACGAGCAGTACTTC

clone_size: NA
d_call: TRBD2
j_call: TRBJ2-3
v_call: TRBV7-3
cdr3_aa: CASSFGGRAVTDTQYF
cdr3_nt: TGTGCCAGCAGCTTCGGCGGGAGGGCCGTAACAGATACGCAGTATTTT

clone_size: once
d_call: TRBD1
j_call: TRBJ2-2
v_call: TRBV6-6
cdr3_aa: CASCLGGPGELFF
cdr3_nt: TGTGCCAGCTGCTTAGGGGGCCCCGGGGAGCTGTTTTTT

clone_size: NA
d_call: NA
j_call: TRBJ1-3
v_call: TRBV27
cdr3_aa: CASTSRYPLSGNTIYF
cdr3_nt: TGTGCCAGCACCTCTAGATACCCCCTCTCTGGAAACACCATATATTTT

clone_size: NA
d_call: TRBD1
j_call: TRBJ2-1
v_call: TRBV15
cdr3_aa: CATSREPGTGGVEQFF
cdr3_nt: TGTGCCACCAGCAGAGAACCTGGGACAGGGGGTGTTGAGCAGTTCTTC

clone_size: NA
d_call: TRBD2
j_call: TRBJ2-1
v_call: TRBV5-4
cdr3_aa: CASSGGLASTSHEQFF
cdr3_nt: TGTGCCAGCAGCGGAGGACTAGCGAGCACCTCCCATGAGCAGTTCTTC

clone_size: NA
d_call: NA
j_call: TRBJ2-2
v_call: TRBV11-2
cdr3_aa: CASSTTGRLFF
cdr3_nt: TGTGCCAGCAGCACCACAGGTCGGCTGTTTTTT

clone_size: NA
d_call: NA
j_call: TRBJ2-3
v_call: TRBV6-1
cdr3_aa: CASSVSVGLITDTQYF
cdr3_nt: TGTGCCAGCAGTGTCTCGGTTGGACTAATCACAGATACGCAGTATTTT